Presented here are 15 T cell receptor beta chains from one specimen sequenced in a study of cytomegalovirus exposure and HLA in healthy donors. With 60 Vbeta and 13 Jbeta primers, the PCR was carried out. Measured with immunoSEQ multiplex PCR; TCRdb has only the in-frame clones, and not every one. The sample records about 90,000 clones, around three fifths being singletons. The sequenced sample consisted of PBMCs. The receptors were gathered from a man aged 30 to 39 in good health and CMV-seronegative.

V usage is TRBV9 and J usage is TRBJ1-3, with TRBD1 as a possible D gene (5 bases). Germline V gene data show CDR1 as SGDLS and CDR2 as YYNGEE. This CDR3 comprises 15 residues. V was cut by 4 bases and J by 0 bases, with 11 bases left in between. The CDR3 is CASSPQALSGNTIYF. In DNA form, the CDR3 reads TGTGCCAGCAGCCCACAGGCCCTCTCTGGAAACACCATATATTTT.

The chain employs TRBV27 and TRBJ2-3; D uncertain. Germline assignment: CDR1 MNHEY and CDR2 SMNVEV (reference sequence). This CDR3 has 13 amino acids. The V end was cut by 6 bases, the J end by 4 bases, with 11 bases between. The CDR3 spells CASSSLVADTQYF. CDR3 DNA sequence: TGTGCCAGCAGCTCCCTCGTAGCAGATACGCAGTATTTT.

The V and J genes are TRBV29-1 and TRBJ2-1; D perhaps matches TRBD1 (6 bases). Germline loops: CDR1 SQVTM, CDR2 ANQGSEA. Trimming cost V 4 bases and J 7 bases, with 14 bases left between them. The CDR3 length is 13 residues. CDR3 residues: CSVVAPTGNEQFF. DNA for the CDR3: TGCAGCGTTGTGGCCCCGACAGGAAATGAGCAGTTCTTC.

The chain links TRBV5-1 to TRBJ2-5; D remains ambiguous. This CDR3 comprises 16 residues. The germline V and J ends were trimmed by 0 bases and 0 bases, with 12 bases remaining between them. The germline V gene encodes CDR1 SGHRS and CDR2 YFSETQ. This CDR3 is CASSLAIATDQETQYF. In nucleotides, the CDR3 is TGCGCCAGCAGCTTGGCTATTGCCACGGACCAAGAGACCCAGTACTTC.

This clone was recorded once. This chain connects TRBV6-5 to TRBJ1-4, with D maybe TRBD1 (6 bases). V shed 0 bases and J shed 5 bases, with 10 bases lying between them. The CDR3 is 15 amino acids. Looked up from germline, CDR1 is MNHEY and CDR2 is SVGAGI. CDR3 residues: CASSYSGAKNEKLFF. CDR3 nucleotides: TGTGCCAGCAGTTACTCGGGGGCCAAGAATGAAAAACTGTTTTTT.

J is TRBJ1-2 and V is TRBV5-4; no firm D call. V was pared by 2 bases and J by 5 bases, with 13 bases between. The germline V gene has CDR1 SGHNT and CDR2 YYREEE (reference sequence). This CDR3 has 14 amino acids. The CDR3 DNA is TGTGCCAGCAGCTTTCGGGCCAGGAGGTATGGCTACACCTTC. As protein: CASSFRARRYGYTF.

V usage is TRBV28 and J usage is TRBJ2-5, with 10 bases identical to TRBD2. V shed 4 bases, J shed 3 bases, and the junction held 5 bases outside the gene matches. Germline CDR1 is MDHEN and CDR2 is SYDVKM. This CDR3 comprises 15 residues. The CDR3 is CASSYRLAGEETQYF. CDR3 in DNA: TGTGCCAGCAGTTACCGACTAGCGGGTGAAGAGACCCAGTACTTC.

The chain is built from TRBV4-1 and TRBJ2-7; 7 bases are shared with TRBD2. CDR3 length equals 15 residues. Trimming removed 1 base from V and 1 base from J; junction bases left unmatched: 4. The V gene's germline CDR1 is MGHRA and CDR2 YSYEKL. CDR3 in amino acids: CASSQAWTSSYEQYF. Here the CDR3 DNA reads TGCGCCAGCAGCCAAGCATGGACTAGTTCCTACGAGCAGTACTTC.

This rearrangement joins TRBV6-6 to TRBJ1-1, with D perhaps matching TRBD1 (6 bases). The CDR3 consists of 16 residues. The V end was cut by 4 bases, the J end by 1 base, with 16 bases between. CDR1 is MNHNY, CDR2 SVGAGI, per germline (reference sequence). CDR3 nucleotides: TGTGCCAGCAGTTCTTCCGGGGGGCGGGAGAACACTGAAGCTTTCTTT. Protein product: CASSSSGGRENTEAFF.

V is TRBV7-2 and J is TRBJ1-4; unclear D gene. There are 15 residues in the CDR3. Germline values: CDR1 SGHTA, CDR2 FQGNSA. Trimming removed 1 base from V and 0 bases from J, with 6 bases in between. Here the CDR3 reads CASSLGQTTNEKLFF. The CDR3 DNA reads TGTGCCAGCAGCTTAGGGCAAACAACTAATGAAAAACTGTTTTTT.

This rearrangement joins TRBV6-5 to TRBJ1-2, with 7 bases that match TRBD1. V was clipped by 5 bases and J by 8 bases; unmatched bases: 8. Germline V gene data show CDR1 as MNHEY and CDR2 as SVGAGI. The CDR3 length is 13 residues. The CDR3 DNA reads TGTGCCAGCAGTCTAGGACAGGTTTCGGGCTACACCTTC. Amino acid sequence: CASSLGQVSGYTF.

The chain uses TRBV5-1 and TRBJ2-2; 7 nucleotides match TRBD2. CDR1 SGHRS and CDR2 YFSETQ come from the germline V gene. This CDR3 spans 18 amino acids. The V and J ends lost 5 bases and 0 bases, in that order; junction bases with no gene match: 13. In nucleotides, the CDR3 is TGCGCCAGCAGGGTGAAAGATAGCGGGTCATCGAACACCGGGGAGCTGTTTTTT. Its protein product is CASRVKDSGSSNTGELFF.

This clone was counted a few times. This chain links TRBV6-4 with TRBJ2-5; TRBD2 aligns across 15 bases. Germline trimming cut 8 bases from V and 5 bases from J; bases unmatched to any gene: 9. CDR1 is MRHNA, CDR2 SNTAGT, per germline. The CDR3 covers 16 residues. The CDR3 DNA sequence: TGTGCCAGCCGGACTAGCGGGGGGGGTCCTAGGGAGACCCAGTACTTC. It translates to CASRTSGGGPRETQYF.

The chain uses TRBV14 and TRBJ1-1; no definite D call. Per germline, CDR1 SGHDN and CDR2 FVKESK. V was cut by 5 bases and J by 1 base, with 8 bases left in between. The CDR3 is made up of 13 amino acids. The CDR3 loop reads CASSSTANTEAFF. The CDR3 DNA sequence: TGTGCCAGCAGCTCCACAGCGAACACTGAAGCTTTCTTT.

The V and J genes are TRBV19 and TRBJ2-3; TRBD2 is a possible D gene (5 bases). Trimming cost V 3 bases and J 3 bases, with 13 bases left between them. The CDR3 is 15 residues long. Germline loops: CDR1 LNHDA, CDR2 SQIVND (reference sequence). DNA of the CDR3: TGTGCCAGTAGTATGTCAGGAGGTAGGACAGATACGCAGTATTTT. Its translation: CASSMSGGRTDTQYF.